A single sample gave rise to the 20 T cell receptor beta chains below, sequenced in a study of blood T cell repertoires in COVID-19. Produced via immunoSEQ multiplex PCR; TCRdb's table is partial and in-frame only. Among about 160,000 clones listed, roughly 90% were seen once. Sequences were obtained from PBMCs or T cells enriched from blood (not recorded which). Every receptor here comes from a woman between 50 and 59 years old who had recovered from COVID-19.

V gene TRBV9 combines with J gene TRBJ1-5, with TRBD1 as a possible D gene (5 bases). CDR3 length: 16 amino acids. The V end was cut by 0 bases, the J end by 1 base, with 11 bases between. CDR1 is SGDLS, CDR2 YYNGEE, per germline. The CDR3 is CASSVDPGSSNQPQHF. The CDR3 DNA sequence: TGTGCCAGCAGCGTAGATCCAGGGTCGAGCAATCAGCCCCAGCATTTT. Supplemented by reference TRBV9 and TRBJ1-5, the full variable domain reads DSGVTQTPKHLITATGQRVTLRCSPRSGDLSVYWYQQSLDQGLQFLIQYYNGEERAKGNILERFSAQQFPDLHSELNLSSLELGDSALYFCASSVDPGSSNQPQHFGDGTRLSIL.

In this sample, this clone turned up once. This chain joins TRBV4-3 and TRBJ2-2; D is uncertain. This CDR3 spans 14 amino acids. CDR1 LGHNA and CDR2 YSLEER come from the germline V gene. Trimming cost V 0 bases and J 4 bases, with 6 bases left between them. CDR3 DNA: TGCGCCAGCAGCCAAGATTTCAGCACCGGGGAGCTGTTTTTT. Amino acid sequence: CASSQDFSTGELFF.

The gene calls are TRBV5-4 and TRBJ1-1, with 10 bases fitting TRBD1. Unmatched junction bases numbered 6, after V lost 0 bases and J lost 4 bases. The CDR3 has 16 amino acids. The V gene's germline CDR1 is SGHNT and CDR2 YYREEE (reference sequence). For the CDR3, the DNA is TGTGCCAGCAGCTTGGGAGTGGGACAGGGGATCACTGAAGCTTTCTTT. This encodes CASSLGVGQGITEAFF.

The V gene is TRBV7-8, the J gene TRBJ2-5; no clear D. Germline V gene lookup returns CDR1 SGHVS and CDR2 FQNEAQ. V was clipped by 3 bases and J by 2 bases, with 7 bases between them. The CDR3 sequence is 13 residues long. The chain's CDR3 is CASSLKRQETQYF. In nucleotides, the CDR3 is TGTGCCAGCAGCTTGAAGAGACAAGAGACCCAGTACTTC.

V and J are TRBV27 and TRBJ1-2; D ambiguous. Germline assignment: CDR1 MNHEY and CDR2 SMNVEV (reference sequence). Trimming removed 6 bases at V and 1 base at J, with 15 bases between. The CDR3 is 15 residues long. The CDR3 region is CASSLALRGNYGYTF. The CDR3, as DNA: TGTGCCAGCAGCCTCGCCCTTCGGGGTAACTATGGCTACACCTTC.

This clone occurred a few times. This sequence joins TRBV3-1 (or the pseudogene TRBV3-2) and TRBJ2-1, with D perhaps matching TRBD1 (5 bases). Germline V gene lookup returns CDR1 LGHDT and CDR2 YNNKEL (reference sequence). CDR3 length: 18 amino acids. V was cut by 0 bases and J by 5 bases, with 20 bases left in between. The CDR3 here is CASSQDFSLDRLHNEQFF. Written as DNA, the CDR3 is TGTGCCAGCAGCCAAGATTTTTCGCTAGACAGACTTCACAATGAGCAGTTCTTC.

The V and J genes are TRBV7-3 and TRBJ1-2; D is unclear. The CDR3 extends over 13 amino acids. The germline gives CDR1 SGHTA, CDR2 FQGTGA. Trimming removed 5 bases from V and 8 bases from J, with 15 bases in between. The CDR3, as DNA: TGTGCCAGCAGCACCAGCGGACTAGAAGGCTACACCTTC. Translation: CASSTSGLEGYTF.

This clone was picked up one time. This chain uses TRBV24-1 with TRBJ2-7; D is uncertain. V was pared by 4 bases and J by 4 bases, with 10 bases between. The CDR3 is 13 amino acids. Germline V CDR1 and CDR2: KGHDR, SFDVKD. CDR3 DNA: TGTGCCACCAGTGACTCGCAGGTTTACGAGCAGTACTTC. Protein product: CATSDSQVYEQYF.

This chain uses TRBV9 with TRBJ1-2, with no clear D. The CDR3 has 14 amino acids. V was cut by 0 bases and J by 4 bases, with 10 bases left in between. Per germline, CDR1 SGDLS and CDR2 YYNGEE. The CDR3 loop is CASSVAAQSYGYTF. In nucleotides, the CDR3 is TGTGCCAGCAGCGTAGCAGCGCAGAGCTATGGCTACACCTTC.

The chain uses TRBV18 and TRBJ1-3; D call uncertain. This CDR3 contains 14 residues. V lost 3 bases, J lost 0 bases, and 6 bases lay in between. The germline gives CDR1 KGHSH, CDR2 LQKENI. The CDR3: CASSPESSGNTIYF. In DNA form, the CDR3 reads TGTGCCAGCTCACCCGAGAGCTCTGGAAACACCATATATTTT.

This clone was counted a single time. The rearrangement joins TRBV21-1 to TRBJ1-5; no DNA check was done on the table's D call, TRBD1. TRBV21-1 is reported as a pseudogene. The CDR3 runs to 14 residues. The CDR3 is CASRNKGQGKTQHF. For the CDR3, the DNA is TGTGCCAGCAGGAACAAGGGACAGGGTAAAACCCAGCATTTT.

This rearrangement joins TRBV4-3 to TRBJ2-3; 9 bases agree with TRBD1. The CDR3 is 16 residues long. V dropped 1 base and J dropped 4; count of bases not matched to a gene: 6. Germline CDR1 reads LGHNA; CDR2 reads YSLEER. DNA of the CDR3: TGCGCCAGCAGCCAAGTAGGGACAGGGAAGGCAGATACGCAGTATTTT. Protein: CASSQVGTGKADTQYF.

This rearrangement joins TRBV30 to TRBJ2-5, with D possibly being TRBD2 (7 bases). The CDR3 is 15 amino acids. Trimming stripped 0 bases from V and 5 bases from J, with 16 bases between. Germline-derived CDR1 and CDR2 are GTSNPN and SVGIG (reference sequence). CDR3 DNA: TGTGCCTGGAGTGTGGATCGGGGGGCGAGGGAGACCCAGTACTTC. Its protein is CAWSVDRGARETQYF.

The V and J genes are TRBV3-1 (or the pseudogene TRBV3-2) and TRBJ2-1, with 10 bases lining up with TRBD2. Germline V gives CDR1 LGHDT, CDR2 YNNKEL (reference sequence). V lost 5 bases, J lost 6 bases, and 7 bases stayed unmatched. The CDR3 runs to 15 residues. CDR3 DNA: TGTGCCAGCAGCGAAGGGAGCGGGGGGGCCAATGAGCAGTTCTTC. It is translated as CASSEGSGGANEQFF.

This chain uses TRBV6-5 with TRBJ1-2, with D tentatively TRBD1 (5 bases). CDR1 and CDR2 from the germline V gene are MNHEY and SVGAGI. The CDR3 has 13 amino acids. Trimming left V 5 bases short and J 6 bases short, with 13 bases between. CDR3 nucleotides: TGTGCCAGCAGTCCCCCGAGACAGAATGGCTACACCTTC. Its translation: CASSPPRQNGYTF.

This CDR3 reads CASSMISRTGYEQYF. CDR3 nucleotides: TGTGCCAGTAGTATGATCAGCCGGACAGGCTACGAGCAGTACTTC. The chain has TRBV19 and TRBJ2-7; TRBD1 aligns across 7 bases. Trimming took 3 bases from V and 3 from J; bases not matched to a gene: 8. This CDR3 comprises 15 residues. Germline V CDR1 and CDR2: LNHDA, SQIVND (reference sequence).

This sequence joins TRBV7-9 and TRBJ1-1; the D is unclear. Looked up from germline, CDR1 is SEHNR and CDR2 is FQNEAQ (reference sequence). V was trimmed by 4 bases and J by 6 bases, leaving 15 bases between them. CDR3 length equals 14 residues. DNA of the CDR3: TGTGCCAGCAGCTCTAAGGACGGGAGGGCTGAAGCTTTCTTT. It translates to CASSSKDGRAEAFF.

The V call is TRBV4-3, the J call TRBJ2-3; a possible D gene is TRBD2 (5 bases). Germline CDR1 LGHNA, CDR2 YSLEER. Trimming pared 0 bases from V and 8 bases from J, leaving 15 bases between. The length of the CDR3 is 15 residues. CDR3 loop: CASSQDRELAGTQYF. The DNA for the CDR3 is TGCGCCAGCAGCCAAGATCGAGAGCTAGCCGGTACGCAGTATTTT.

The J gene is TRBJ1-2, the V gene TRBV9; 8 bases match TRBD1. J was trimmed by 3 bases and V by 4 bases; bases with no gene match: 5. The CDR3 consists of 14 residues. The germline V gene encodes CDR1 SGDLS and CDR2 YYNGEE. Here the CDR3 reads CASSTGTGHYGYTF. The CDR3 DNA sequence: TGTGCCAGCAGCACAGGGACAGGACACTATGGCTACACCTTC.

This sequence joins TRBV4-1 and TRBJ1-2; D perhaps matches TRBD1 (5 bases). V was shortened by 8 bases and J by 7 bases, with 17 bases between the two germline ends. CDR1 and CDR2 (germline): MGHRA, YSYEKL. CDR3 length equals 13 residues. The CDR3 sequence is CASARPGRVGYTF. The CDR3 DNA reads TGCGCCAGCGCCCGACCCGGCAGGGTTGGCTACACCTTC.